What follows are 5 T cell receptor beta chains derived from one specimen sequenced in a study of CD8+CD57+ T cells in acquired aplastic anemia. Genomic DNA constituted the template upon which TCR beta VDJ and CDR3 profiling was performed. TCRdb fed the reads into MiXCR, producing one record per CDR3 protein. The sample carries a few hundred thousand distinct CDR3 sequences, roughly 57% recorded once. Sequenced sample: sorted CD4+, CD8+, or CD8+CD57+ T cells (not recorded which) from PBMCs. The receptors here all came from a human donor in good health.

This chain uses TRBV27 with TRBJ2-5; weak D call: TRBD1 (5 bases). The CDR3 loop spans 14 amino acids. Germline CDR1 reads MNHEY; CDR2 reads SMNVEV (reference sequence). Between the trimmed V and J ends, which lost 8 bases and 1 base, there was a span of 14 bases. The CDR3 protein is CASSPRQSQETQYF. In DNA form, the CDR3 reads TGTGCCAGCTCTCCGAGACAGTCCCAAGAGACCCAGTACTTC.

V gene TRBV20-1 combines with J gene TRBJ1-1; D is perhaps TRBD1 (5 bases). This CDR3 is built from 12 residues. Trimming shortened V by 3 bases and J by 6 bases, and 11 bases separated the two germline ends. CDR1 is DFQATT and CDR2 is SNEGSKA in the germline V gene (reference sequence). The DNA for the CDR3 is TGCAGTGCTAGGCTCGCAGGGTCTGAAGCTTTCTTT. Translation gives CSARLAGSEAFF.

This clonotype was picked up many times. The chain recombines TRBV30 with TRBJ2-7; 7 positions agree with TRBD1. Germline-derived CDR1 and CDR2 are GTSNPN and SVGIG (reference sequence). The length of the CDR3 is 12 residues. Trimming cost V 7 bases and J 12 bases; bases outside gene matches: 15. The CDR3 DNA follows: TGTGCCTCCTACTCTATACAGGGGATTCGGTACTTC. Translated, it gives CASYSIQGIRYF.

This clonotype has a count of ten or more. This chain connects TRBV29-1 to TRBJ2-6; D is ambiguous. The CDR3 is 16 residues long. Germline values: CDR1 SQVTM, CDR2 ANQGSEA. V lost 5 bases to trimming and J lost 0 bases, with 14 bases between them. The CDR3 DNA reads TGCAGCGTTAGTTACGGAGACCCCTCTGGGGCCAACGTCCTGACTTTC. Translation: CSVSYGDPSGANVLTF.

The J gene is TRBJ1-1, the V gene TRBV5-1, with no clear D. This CDR3 is 15 amino acids long. Germline V gene data show CDR1 as SGHRS and CDR2 as YFSETQ. The V end lost 0 bases, the J end lost 2 bases, and 11 bases lay between the germline ends. The CDR3 DNA is TGCGCCAGCAGCTTGGGTCCAGGAAGCAACACTGAAGCTTTCTTT. This gives the protein CASSLGPGSNTEAFF.